This T cell receptor (beta chain) was observed in a study of CD8 T cells in Susac syndrome. Reverse transcription of 0.5 to 1 ug RNA used random hexamers. Amplification of TCR beta CDR3 across 54 Vbeta and 13 Jbeta was performed with immunoSEQ multiplex PCR. MiXCR was run by TCRdb on the immunoSEQ multiplex PCR reads, yielding one entry per CDR3 protein. The top ten hold about 0.15% of the sample, which has 170,000 or so distinct CDR3 sequences, around 95% seen once. Germline values: CDR1 SGDLS, CDR2 YYNGEE. There are 11 residues in the CDR3. The germline V and J ends were trimmed by 4 bases and 5 bases, with 6 bases remaining between them. This clonotype came up once. The sequenced target, TCR beta, came from blood CD8+ and CD4+ T cells. CD8+ and CD4+ T cells were negatively isolated; TEMRA cells were FACS-enriched.

Sequenced material: CD8+ T cells from PBMCs. This TCR was sampled from a human donor with multiple sclerosis. The chain couples TRBV9 to TRBJ2-5; D gene ambiguous. For the CDR3, the DNA is TGTGCCAGCAGCATTGCGGAGACCCAGTACTTC. Its protein is CASSIAETQYF.